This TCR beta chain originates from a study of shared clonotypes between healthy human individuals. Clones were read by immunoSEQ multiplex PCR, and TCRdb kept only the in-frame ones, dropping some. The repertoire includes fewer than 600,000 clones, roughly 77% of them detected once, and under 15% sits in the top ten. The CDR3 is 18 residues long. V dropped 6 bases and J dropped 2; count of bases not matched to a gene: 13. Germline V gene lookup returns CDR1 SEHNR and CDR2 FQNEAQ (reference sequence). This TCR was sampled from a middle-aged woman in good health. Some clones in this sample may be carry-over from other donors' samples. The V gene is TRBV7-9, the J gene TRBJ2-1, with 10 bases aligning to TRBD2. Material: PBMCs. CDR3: CASRPEREGPRTYNEQFF. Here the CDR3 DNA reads TGTGCCAGCAGACCCGAGCGGGAGGGCCCGCGAACCTACAATGAGCAGTTCTTC.